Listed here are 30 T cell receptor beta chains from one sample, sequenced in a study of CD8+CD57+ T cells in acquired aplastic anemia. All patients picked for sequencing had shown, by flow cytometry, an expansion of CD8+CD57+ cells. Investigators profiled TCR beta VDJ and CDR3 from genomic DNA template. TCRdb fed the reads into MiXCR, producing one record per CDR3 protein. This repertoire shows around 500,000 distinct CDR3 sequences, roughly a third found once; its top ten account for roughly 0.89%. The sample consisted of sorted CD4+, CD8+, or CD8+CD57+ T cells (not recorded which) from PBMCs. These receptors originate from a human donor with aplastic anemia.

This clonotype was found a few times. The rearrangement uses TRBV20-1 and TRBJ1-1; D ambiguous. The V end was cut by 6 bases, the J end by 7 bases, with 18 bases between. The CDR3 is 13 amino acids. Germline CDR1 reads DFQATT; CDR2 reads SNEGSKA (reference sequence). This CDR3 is CSARKVAEIEAFF. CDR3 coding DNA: TGCAGTGCCCGAAAAGTGGCGGAGATTGAAGCTTTCTTT.

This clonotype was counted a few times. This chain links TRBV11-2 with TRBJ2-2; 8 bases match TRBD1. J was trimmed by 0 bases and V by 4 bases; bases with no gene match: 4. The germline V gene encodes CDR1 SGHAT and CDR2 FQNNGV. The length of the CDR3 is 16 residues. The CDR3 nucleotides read TGTGCCAGCAGCTGGACAGGGACGTCGAACACCGGGGAGCTGTTTTTT. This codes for CASSWTGTSNTGELFF.

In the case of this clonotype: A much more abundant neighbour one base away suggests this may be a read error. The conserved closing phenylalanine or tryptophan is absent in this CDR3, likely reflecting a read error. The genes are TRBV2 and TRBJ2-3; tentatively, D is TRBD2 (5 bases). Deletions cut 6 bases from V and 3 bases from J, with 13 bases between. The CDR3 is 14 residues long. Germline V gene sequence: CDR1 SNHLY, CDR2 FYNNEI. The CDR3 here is CASRLGLRTDTQYL. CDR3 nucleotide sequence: TGTGCCAGCAGACTCGGACTGAGGACAGATACGCAGTATCTT.

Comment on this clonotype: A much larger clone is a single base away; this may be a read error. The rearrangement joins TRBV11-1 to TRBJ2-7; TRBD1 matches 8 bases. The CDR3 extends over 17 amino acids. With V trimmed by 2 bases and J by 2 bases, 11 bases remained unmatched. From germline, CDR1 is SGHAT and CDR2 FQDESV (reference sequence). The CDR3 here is CASSLYRTGIGPYEQYF. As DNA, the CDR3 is TGTGCCAGCAGCTTATATCGGACAGGGATTGGTCCCTACGAGCAGTACTTC.

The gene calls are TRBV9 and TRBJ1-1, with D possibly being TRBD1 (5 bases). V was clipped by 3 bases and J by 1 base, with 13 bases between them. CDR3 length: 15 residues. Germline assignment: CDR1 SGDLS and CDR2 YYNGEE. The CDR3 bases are TGTGCCAGCAGCGCAGTACAGGCACCGAACACTGAAGCTTTCTTT. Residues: CASSAVQAPNTEAFF.

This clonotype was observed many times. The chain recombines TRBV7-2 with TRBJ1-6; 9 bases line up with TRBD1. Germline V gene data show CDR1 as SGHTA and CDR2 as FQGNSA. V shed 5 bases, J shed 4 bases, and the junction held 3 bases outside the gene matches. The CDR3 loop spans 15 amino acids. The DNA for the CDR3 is TGTGCCAGCAGCACGGACAGGGGATATAATTCACCCCTCCACTTT. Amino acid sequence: CASSTDRGYNSPLHF.

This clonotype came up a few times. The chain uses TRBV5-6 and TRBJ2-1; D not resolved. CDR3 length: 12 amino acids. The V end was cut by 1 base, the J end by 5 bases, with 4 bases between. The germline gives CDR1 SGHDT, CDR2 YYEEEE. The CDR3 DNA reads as TGTGCCAGCAGCTTGACCAACAATGAGCAGTTCTTC. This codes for CASSLTNNEQFF.

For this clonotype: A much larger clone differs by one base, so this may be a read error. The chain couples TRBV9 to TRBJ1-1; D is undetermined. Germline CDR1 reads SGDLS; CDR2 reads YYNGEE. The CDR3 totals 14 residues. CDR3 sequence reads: CPSSVRGSNTEAFF. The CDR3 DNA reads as TGTCCCAGCAGCGTACGGGGATCGAACACTGAAGCTTTCTTT.

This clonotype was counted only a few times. The CDR3 nucleotides read TGCGCCAGCAGCTCTCGTCAGGGGTCTGAAGCTTTCTTT. Amino acid sequence: CASSSRQGSEAFF. The chain links TRBV5-1 to TRBJ1-1, with D possibly TRBD1 on 6 matching bases. V lost 3 bases, J lost 6 bases, and 12 bases lay in between. The CDR3 spans 13 residues. Germline CDR1 and CDR2: SGHRS and YFSETQ.

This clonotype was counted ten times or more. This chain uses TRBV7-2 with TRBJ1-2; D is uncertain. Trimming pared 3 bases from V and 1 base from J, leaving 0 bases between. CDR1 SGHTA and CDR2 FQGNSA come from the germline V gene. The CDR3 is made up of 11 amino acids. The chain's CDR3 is CASSFNYGYTF. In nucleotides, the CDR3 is TGTGCCAGCAGCTTTAACTATGGCTACACCTTC. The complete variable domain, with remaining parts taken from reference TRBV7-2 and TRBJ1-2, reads GAGVSQSPSNKVTEKGKDVELRCDPISGHTALYWYRQSLGQGLEFLIYFQGNSAPDKSGLPSDRFSAERTGGSVSTLTIQRTQQEDSAVYLCASSFNYGYTFGSGTRLTVV.

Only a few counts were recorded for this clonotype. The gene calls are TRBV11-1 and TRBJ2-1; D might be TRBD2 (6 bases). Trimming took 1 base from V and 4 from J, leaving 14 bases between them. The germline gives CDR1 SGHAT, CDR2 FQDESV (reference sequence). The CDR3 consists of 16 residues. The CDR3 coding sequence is TGTGCCAGCAGCTTAGAGTGGGTAGCGGAGTACAATGAGCAGTTCTTC. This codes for CASSLEWVAEYNEQFF.

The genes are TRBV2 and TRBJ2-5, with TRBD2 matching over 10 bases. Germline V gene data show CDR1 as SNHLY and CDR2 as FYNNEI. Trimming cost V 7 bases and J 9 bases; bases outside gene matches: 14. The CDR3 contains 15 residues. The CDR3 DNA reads TGTGCCAGCACCGGGGGGACTAGCGCCTCTTTTTCCCAGTACTTC. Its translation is CASTGGTSASFSQYF.

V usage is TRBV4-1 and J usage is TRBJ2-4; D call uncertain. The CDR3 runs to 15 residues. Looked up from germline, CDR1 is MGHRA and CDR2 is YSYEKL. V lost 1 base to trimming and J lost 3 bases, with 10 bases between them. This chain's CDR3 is CASSQAGVGKNIQYF. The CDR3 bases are TGCGCCAGCAGCCAAGCTGGGGTGGGCAAAAACATTCAGTACTTC.

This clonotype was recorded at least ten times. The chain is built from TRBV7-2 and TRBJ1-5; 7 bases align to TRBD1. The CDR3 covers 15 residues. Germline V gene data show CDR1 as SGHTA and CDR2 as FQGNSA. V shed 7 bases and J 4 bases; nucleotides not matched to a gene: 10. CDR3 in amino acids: CASNSQGFGNQPQHF. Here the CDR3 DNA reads TGTGCCAGCAACTCACAGGGGTTTGGTAATCAGCCCCAGCATTTT.

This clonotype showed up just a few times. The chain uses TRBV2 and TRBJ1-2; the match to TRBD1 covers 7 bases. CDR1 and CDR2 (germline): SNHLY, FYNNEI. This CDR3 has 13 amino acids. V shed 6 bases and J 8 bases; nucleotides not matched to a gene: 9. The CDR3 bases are TGTGCCAGCAGGGACCGGGACAGTTGGGGCTACACCTTC. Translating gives CASRDRDSWGYTF.

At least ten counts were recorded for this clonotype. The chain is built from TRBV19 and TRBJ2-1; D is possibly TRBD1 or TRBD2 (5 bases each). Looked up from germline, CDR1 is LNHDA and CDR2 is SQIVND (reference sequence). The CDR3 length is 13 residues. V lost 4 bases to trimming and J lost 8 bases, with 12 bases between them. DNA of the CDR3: TGTGCCAGTAGTACTGATCGGGGCTATGAGCAGTTCTTC. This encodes CASSTDRGYEQFF.

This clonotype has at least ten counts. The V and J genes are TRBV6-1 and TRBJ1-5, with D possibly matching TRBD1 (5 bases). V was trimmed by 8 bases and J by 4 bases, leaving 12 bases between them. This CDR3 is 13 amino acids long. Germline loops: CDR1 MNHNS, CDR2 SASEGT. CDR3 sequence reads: CASRDVPNQPQHF. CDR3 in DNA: TGTGCCAGCCGGGACGTACCAAATCAGCCCCAGCATTTT.

In DNA form, the CDR3 reads TGTGCCAGCAGCTTAGGACACTTAGAGCTGTTTTTT. It yields the protein CASSLGHLELFF. The V gene is TRBV7-4, the J gene TRBJ2-2; D unclear. CDR3 length: 12 amino acids. Trimming pared 1 base from V and 11 bases from J, leaving 8 bases between. In germline, CDR1 is SGHVT, CDR2 SQSDAQ.

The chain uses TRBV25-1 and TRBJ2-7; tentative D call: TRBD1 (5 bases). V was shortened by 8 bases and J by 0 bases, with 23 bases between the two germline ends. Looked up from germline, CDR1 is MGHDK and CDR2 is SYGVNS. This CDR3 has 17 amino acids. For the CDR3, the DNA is TGTGCCAGCTCATCGACAGCCACGACCCACAGCTCCTACGAGCAGTACTTC. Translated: CASSSTATTHSSYEQYF.

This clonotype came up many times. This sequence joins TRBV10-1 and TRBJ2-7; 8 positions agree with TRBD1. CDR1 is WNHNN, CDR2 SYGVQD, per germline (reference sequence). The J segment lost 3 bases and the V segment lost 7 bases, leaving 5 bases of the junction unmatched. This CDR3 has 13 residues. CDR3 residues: CASNRQGRYEQYF. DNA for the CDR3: TGCGCCAGCAACCGACAGGGGCGCTACGAGCAGTACTTC.

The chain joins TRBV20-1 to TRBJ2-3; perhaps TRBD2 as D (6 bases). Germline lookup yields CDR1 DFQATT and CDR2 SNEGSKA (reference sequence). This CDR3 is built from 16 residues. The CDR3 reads CSAFRSGTWGWGTQYF. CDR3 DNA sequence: TGCAGCGCCTTCCGTTCCGGGACTTGGGGCTGGGGTACGCAGTATTTT.

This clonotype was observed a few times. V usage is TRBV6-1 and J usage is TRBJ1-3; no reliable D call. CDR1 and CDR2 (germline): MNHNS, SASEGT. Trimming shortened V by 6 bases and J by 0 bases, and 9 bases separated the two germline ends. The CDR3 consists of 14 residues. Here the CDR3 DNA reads TGTGCCAGCAGAGTCCCGAGCTCTGGAAACACCATATATTTT. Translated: CASRVPSSGNTIYF.

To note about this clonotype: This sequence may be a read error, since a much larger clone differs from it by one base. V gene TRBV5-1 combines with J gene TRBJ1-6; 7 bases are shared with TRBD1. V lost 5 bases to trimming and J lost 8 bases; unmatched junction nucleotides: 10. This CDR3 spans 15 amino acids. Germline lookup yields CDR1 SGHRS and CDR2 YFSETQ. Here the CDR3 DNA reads TGCGCCAGCAGTTTGACAGGGTCACACGATTCACCCCTCCACTTT. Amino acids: CASSLTGSHDSPLHF.

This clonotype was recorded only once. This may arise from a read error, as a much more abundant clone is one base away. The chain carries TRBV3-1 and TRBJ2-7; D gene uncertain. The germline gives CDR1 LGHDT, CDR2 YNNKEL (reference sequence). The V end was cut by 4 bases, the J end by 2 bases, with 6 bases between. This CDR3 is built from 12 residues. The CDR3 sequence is CASSRRTYEQYF. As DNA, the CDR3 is TGTGCCAGCAGCCGTCGTACCTACGAGCAGTACTTC.

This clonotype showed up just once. CDR3 in DNA: TGCAGTGCGAGGGGCCAGGGATGGTTGACTAATGAAAAACTGTTTTTT. Translated: CSARGQGWLTNEKLFF. The chain is built from TRBV20-1 and TRBJ1-4, with D possibly being TRBD1 (5 bases). V lost 6 bases and J lost 2, with 19 bases in between. The CDR3 is 16 residues long. Per the germline V gene, CDR1 is DFQATT and CDR2 is SNEGSKA (reference sequence).

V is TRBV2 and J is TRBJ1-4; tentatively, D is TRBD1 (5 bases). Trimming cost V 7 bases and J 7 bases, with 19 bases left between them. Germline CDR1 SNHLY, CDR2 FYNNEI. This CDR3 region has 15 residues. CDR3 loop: CASTAYRGVSEKLFF. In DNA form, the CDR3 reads TGTGCCAGCACCGCTTACCGGGGGGTGAGTGAAAAACTGTTTTTT.

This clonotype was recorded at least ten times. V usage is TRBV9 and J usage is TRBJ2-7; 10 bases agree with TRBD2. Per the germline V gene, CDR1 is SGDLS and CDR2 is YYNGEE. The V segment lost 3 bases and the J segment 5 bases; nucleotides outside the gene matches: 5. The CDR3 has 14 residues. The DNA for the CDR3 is TGTGCCAGCAGCGGGAGCGGGAGGGCCCACGAGCAGTACTTC. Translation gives CASSGSGRAHEQYF.

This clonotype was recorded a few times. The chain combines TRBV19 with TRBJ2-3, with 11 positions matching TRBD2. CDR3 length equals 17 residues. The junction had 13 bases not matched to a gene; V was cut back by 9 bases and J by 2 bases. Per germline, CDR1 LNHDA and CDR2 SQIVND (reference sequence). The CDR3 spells CARTPSGGLKTTDTQYF. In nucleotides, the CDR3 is TGTGCCAGGACCCCTAGCGGGGGGCTCAAAACCACAGATACGCAGTATTTT.

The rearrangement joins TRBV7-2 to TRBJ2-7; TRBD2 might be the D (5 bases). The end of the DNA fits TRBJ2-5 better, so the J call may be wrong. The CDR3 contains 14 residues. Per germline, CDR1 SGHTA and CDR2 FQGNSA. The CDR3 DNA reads TGTGCCAGCAGCTTCGCCGGGAAGCTATCGACCCAGTACTTC. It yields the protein CASSFAGKLSTQYF.

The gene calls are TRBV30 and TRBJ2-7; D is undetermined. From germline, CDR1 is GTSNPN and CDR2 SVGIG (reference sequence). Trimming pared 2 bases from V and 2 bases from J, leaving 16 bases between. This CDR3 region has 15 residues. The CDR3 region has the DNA TGTGCCTGGAGTCCGACTGGGGTTGGGACCTACGAGCAGTACTTC. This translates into CAWSPTGVGTYEQYF.